The clone carrying this TCR beta chain was seen just once. This record comes from a study of cytomegalovirus exposure and HLA in healthy donors. PCR primers comprised 60 Vbeta and 13 Jbeta primers. The data were produced by immunoSEQ multiplex PCR, yet TCRdb's version contains in-frame clones alone and is incomplete. The data hold about 170,000 clones, with around 85% observed a single time. Germline CDR1 reads SGHAT; CDR2 reads FQNNGV. Trimming removed 6 bases from V and 7 bases from J; junction bases left unmatched: 1. The CDR3 sequence is 13 residues long. The gene calls are TRBV11-2 and TRBJ1-4; TRBD1 matches at 11 bases. Material for sequencing was PBMCs. This receptor was identified in a male donor in good health and CMV-seronegative. CDR3 region: CASRGTGGEKLFF. Here the CDR3 DNA reads TGTGCCAGCAGGGGGACAGGGGGTGAAAAACTGTTTTTT. The full variable domain, its missing parts supplied by reference TRBV11-2 and TRBJ1-4, is EAGVAQSPRYKIIEKRQSVAFWCNPISGHATLYWYQQILGQGPKLLIQFQNNGVVDDSQLPKDRFSAERLKGVDSTLKIQPAKLEDSAVYLCASRGTGGEKLFFGSGTQLSVL.